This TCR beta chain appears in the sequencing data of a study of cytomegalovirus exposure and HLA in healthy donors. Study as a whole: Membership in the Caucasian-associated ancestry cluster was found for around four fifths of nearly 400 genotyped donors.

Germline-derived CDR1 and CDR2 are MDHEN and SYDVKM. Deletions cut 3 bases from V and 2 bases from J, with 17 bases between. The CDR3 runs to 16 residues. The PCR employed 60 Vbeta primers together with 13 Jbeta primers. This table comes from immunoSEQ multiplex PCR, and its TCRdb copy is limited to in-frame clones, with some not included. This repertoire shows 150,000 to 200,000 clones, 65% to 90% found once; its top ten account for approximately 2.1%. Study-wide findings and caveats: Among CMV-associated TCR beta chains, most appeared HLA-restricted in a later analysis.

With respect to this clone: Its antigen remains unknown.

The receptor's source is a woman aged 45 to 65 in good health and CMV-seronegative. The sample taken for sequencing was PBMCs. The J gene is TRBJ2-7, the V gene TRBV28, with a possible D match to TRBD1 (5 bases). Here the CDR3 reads CASSFGRETPPYEQYF. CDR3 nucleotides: TGTGCCAGCAGTTTCGGCAGGGAAACCCCCCCCTACGAGCAGTACTTC.